This T cell receptor beta chain was recovered during a study of T cell responses to AZD1222 COVID-19 vaccine. Deletions cut 1 base from V and 2 bases from J, with 8 bases between. This CDR3 has 14 residues. The germline V gene encodes CDR1 SGHVS and CDR2 FQNEAQ. Profiled with immunoSEQ multiplex PCR; TCRdb holds only in-frame clones, not every one. The profile covers approximately 98,000 clones, with roughly 89% appearing a single time and approximately 3.1% taken by the ten largest. This chain joins TRBV7-8 and TRBJ1-1; D not certain. The source is an adult in good health. The specimen comprised peripheral blood, sampled on day 0 of MenACWY control vaccination. CDR3 nucleotide sequence: TGTGCCAGCAGCTTAGGTACGGTTAACACTGAAGCTTTCTTT. Translated, it gives CASSLGTVNTEAFF.